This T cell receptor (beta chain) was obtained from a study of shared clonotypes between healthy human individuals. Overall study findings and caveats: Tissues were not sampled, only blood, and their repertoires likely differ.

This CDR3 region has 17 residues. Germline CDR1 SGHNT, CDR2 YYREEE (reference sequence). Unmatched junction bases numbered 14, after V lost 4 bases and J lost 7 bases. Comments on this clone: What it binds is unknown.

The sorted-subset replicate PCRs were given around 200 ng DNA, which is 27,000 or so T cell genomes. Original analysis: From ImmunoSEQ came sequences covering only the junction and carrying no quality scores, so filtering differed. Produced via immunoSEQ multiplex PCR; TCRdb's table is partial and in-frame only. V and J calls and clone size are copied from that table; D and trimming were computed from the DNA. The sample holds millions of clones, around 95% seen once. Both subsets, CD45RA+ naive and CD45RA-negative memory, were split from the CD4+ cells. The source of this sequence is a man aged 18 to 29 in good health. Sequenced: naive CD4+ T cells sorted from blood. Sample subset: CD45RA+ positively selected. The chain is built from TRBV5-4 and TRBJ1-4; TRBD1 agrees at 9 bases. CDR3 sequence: CASSTGPGTGRTEKLFF. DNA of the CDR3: TGTGCCAGCAGCACGGGTCCCGGGACAGGGCGAACTGAAAAACTGTTTTTT.